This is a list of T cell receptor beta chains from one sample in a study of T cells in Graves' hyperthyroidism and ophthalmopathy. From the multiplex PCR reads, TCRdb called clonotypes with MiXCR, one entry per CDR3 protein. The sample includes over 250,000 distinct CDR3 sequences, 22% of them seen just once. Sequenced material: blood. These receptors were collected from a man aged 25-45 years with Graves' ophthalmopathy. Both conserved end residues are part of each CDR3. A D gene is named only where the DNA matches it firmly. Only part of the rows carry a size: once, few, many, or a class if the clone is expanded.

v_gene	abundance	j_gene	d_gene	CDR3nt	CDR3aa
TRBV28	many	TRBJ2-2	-	TGTGCCAGCAGTAGACAGGACGGGGGGGAGCTGTTTTTT	CASSRQDGGELFF
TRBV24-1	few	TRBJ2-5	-	TGTGCCACCGCCCCGGGACCGCATCAAGAGACCCAGTACTTC	CATAPGPHQETQYF
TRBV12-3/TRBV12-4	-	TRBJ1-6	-	TGTGCCAGCAGTCCCGACCACCGAGGGAATTCACCCCTCCACTTT	CASSPDHRGNSPLHF
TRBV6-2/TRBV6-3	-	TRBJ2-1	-	TGTGCCAGCAGTTACTTCGGGGAGCAGTTCTTC	CASSYFGEQFF
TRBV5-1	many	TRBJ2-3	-	TGCGCCAGCAGCTTGGAGGGACGTAGCCCAGATACGCAGTATTTT	CASSLEGRSPDTQYF
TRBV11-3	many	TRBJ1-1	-	TGTGCCAGCAGCTTCGACGGGCCGAACACTGAAGCTTTCTTT	CASSFDGPNTEAFF
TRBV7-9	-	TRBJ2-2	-	TGTGCCAGCAGCTTAGAGGCCATCGGGGAGCTGTTTTTT	CASSLEAIGELFF
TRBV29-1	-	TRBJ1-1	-	TGCAGCGTTGTATATGCAGGGAAGGGGGACACTGAAGCTTTCTTT	CSVVYAGKGDTEAFF
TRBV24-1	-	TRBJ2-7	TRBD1	TGTGCCAACACACAGGGGTACGAGCAGTACTTC	CANTQGYEQYF
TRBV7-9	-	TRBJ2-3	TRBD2	TGTGCCAGCAGCCCCACGCGGCTAGCGGGAAGCACAGATACGCAGTATTTT	CASSPTRLAGSTDTQYF
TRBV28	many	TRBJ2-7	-	TGTGCCAGTGGGGTGGGGGACGAGCAGTACTTC	CASGVGDEQYF
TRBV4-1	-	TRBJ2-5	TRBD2	TGCGCCAGCAGCCGACTAGCGGGAGCACGGGAGACCCAGTACTTC	CASSRLAGARETQYF
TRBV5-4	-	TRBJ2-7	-	TGTGCCAGCAGCTTGGCGGCGACTAGTAGCTACGAGCAGTACTTC	CASSLAATSSYEQYF
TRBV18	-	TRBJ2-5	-	TGTGCCAGCTCGCCTCGGGCCCTACCTGGGGAGACCCAGTACTTC	CASSPRALPGETQYF
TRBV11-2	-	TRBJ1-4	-	TGTGCCAGCAGCTTAGGTCGCGGAATTCAGTTTTTT	CASSLGRGIQFF
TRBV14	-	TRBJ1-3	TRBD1	TGTGCCAGCAGCCAAGGACCCGGGACAGCCGGAAACACCATATATTTT	CASSQGPGTAGNTIYF
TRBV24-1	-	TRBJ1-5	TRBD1	TGTGCCACCAGTGAATCCGGGACAGGCGGGGATCAGCCCCAGCATTTT	CATSESGTGGDQPQHF
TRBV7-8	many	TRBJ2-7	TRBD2	TGTGCCAGCAGCAGTAGCGGGATTCCCTACGAGCAGTACTTC	CASSSSGIPYEQYF
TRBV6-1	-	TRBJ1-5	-	TGTGCCAGCAGTCAACCGGATCAGCCCCAGCATTTT	CASSQPDQPQHF
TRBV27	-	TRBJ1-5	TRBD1	TGTGCCAGCAGTCGGACAGGGGGGAGCTATCAGCCCCAGCATTTT	CASSRTGGSYQPQHF
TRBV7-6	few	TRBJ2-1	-	TGTGCCAGCAGCTTAGCGGGCTGGAGGGACAATGAGCAGTTCTTC	CASSLAGWRDNEQFF
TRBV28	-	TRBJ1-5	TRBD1	TGTGCCAGCAGTCATCGGGACAGGGGCCGCGGGCAGCCCCAGCATTTT	CASSHRDRGRGQPQHF
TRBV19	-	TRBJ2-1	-	TGTGCCAGTAGTTCCGGGACCAATGAGCAGTTCTTC	CASSSGTNEQFF
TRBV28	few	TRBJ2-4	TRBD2	TGTGCCAGCAGTTTATCAGCGGGAGGATCGCGGGGCATTCAGTACTTC	CASSLSAGGSRGIQYF
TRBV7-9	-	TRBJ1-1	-	TGTGCCAGCAGCTTTCAAACATCCGAAGCTTTCTTT	CASSFQTSEAFF
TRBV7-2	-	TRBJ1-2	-	TGTGCCAGCAGCTTAACTTCCCTCGGGGGCGCAAGTGGCTACACCTTC	CASSLTSLGGASGYTF
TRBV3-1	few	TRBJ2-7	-	TGTGCCAGCAGCCAAGATACAGCGGGCGGCTCCTACGAGCAGTACTTC	CASSQDTAGGSYEQYF
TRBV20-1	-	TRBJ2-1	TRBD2	TGCAGTGCTAGGACTAGCGGGTTAGTCTGGAATGAGCAGTTCTTC	CSARTSGLVWNEQFF
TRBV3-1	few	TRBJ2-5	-	TGTGCCAGCAGCCCTACCCAAAGCGGAGAGACCCAGTACTTC	CASSPTQSGETQYF
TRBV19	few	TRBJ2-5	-	TGTGCCAGTAGTACCGTACCGTCAGGGGAGACCCAGTACTTC	CASSTVPSGETQYF
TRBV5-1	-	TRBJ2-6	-	TGCGCCAGTGCCGTCGACAGTGGTGGGGCCAACGTCCTGACTTTC	CASAVDSGGANVLTF
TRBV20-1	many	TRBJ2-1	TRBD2	TGCAGTGCTAGAGCCTGGCGGGAGGGCGTCAATGAGCAGTTCTTC	CSARAWREGVNEQFF
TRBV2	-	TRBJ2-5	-	TGTGCCAGCAGTGAAAGGGGGGCGCGGGAGACCCAGTACTTC	CASSERGARETQYF
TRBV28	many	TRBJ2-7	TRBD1	TGTGCCAGCACCAGGGACAGCTTGTACGAGCAGTACTTC	CASTRDSLYEQYF
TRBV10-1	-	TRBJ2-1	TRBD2	TGCGCCAGCACTAGCGGGAGGGCCGGGGAGCAGTTCTTC	CASTSGRAGEQFF